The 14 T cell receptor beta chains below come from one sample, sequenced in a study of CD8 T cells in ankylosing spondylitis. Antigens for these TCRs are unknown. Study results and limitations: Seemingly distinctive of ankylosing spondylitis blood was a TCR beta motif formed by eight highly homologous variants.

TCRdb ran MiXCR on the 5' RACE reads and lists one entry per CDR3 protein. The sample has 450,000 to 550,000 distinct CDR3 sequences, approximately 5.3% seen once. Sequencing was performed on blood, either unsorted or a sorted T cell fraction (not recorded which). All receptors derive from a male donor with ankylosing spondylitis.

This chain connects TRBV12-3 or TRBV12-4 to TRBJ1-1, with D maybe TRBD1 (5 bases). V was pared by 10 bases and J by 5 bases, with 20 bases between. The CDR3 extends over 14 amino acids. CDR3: CATSLGTGRTEAFF. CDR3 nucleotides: TGTGCCACTTCCCTAGGGACCGGAAGGACTGAAGCTTTCTTT.

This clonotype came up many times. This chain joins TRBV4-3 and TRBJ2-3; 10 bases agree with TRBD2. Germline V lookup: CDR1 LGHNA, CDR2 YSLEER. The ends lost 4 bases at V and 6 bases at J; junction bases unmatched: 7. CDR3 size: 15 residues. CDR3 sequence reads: CASSLSGRASDTQYF. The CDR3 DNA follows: TGCGCCAGCAGCCTGAGCGGGAGGGCATCCGATACGCAGTATTTT.

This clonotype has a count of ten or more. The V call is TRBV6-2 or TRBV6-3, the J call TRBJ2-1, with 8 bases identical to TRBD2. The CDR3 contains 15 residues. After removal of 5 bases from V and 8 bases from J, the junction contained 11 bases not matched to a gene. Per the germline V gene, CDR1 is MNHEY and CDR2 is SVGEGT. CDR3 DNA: TGTGCCAGCAGTCCAGGAGCGGGAGTCTTGGATGAGCAGTTCTTC. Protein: CASSPGAGVLDEQFF.

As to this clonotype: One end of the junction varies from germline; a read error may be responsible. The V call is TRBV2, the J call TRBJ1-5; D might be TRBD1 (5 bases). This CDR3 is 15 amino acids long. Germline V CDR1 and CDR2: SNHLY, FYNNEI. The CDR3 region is CASNAAGDVRKPQNF. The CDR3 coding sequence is TGTGCCAGCAATGCAGCGGGGGACGTTAGGAAGCCCCAGAATTTT.

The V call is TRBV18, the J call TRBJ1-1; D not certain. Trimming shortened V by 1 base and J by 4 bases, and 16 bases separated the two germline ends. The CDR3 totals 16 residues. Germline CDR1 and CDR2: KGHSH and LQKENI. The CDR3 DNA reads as TGTGCCAGCTCACCACTTCCCACGGGCCCAGGCACTGAAGCTTTCTTT. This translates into CASSPLPTGPGTEAFF. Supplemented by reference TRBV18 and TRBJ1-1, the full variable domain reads NAGVMQNPRHLVRRRGQEARLRCSPMKGHSHVYWYRQLPEEGLKFMVYLQKENIIDESGMPKERFSAEFPKEGPSILRIQQVVRGDSAAYFCASSPLPTGPGTEAFFGQGTRLTVV.

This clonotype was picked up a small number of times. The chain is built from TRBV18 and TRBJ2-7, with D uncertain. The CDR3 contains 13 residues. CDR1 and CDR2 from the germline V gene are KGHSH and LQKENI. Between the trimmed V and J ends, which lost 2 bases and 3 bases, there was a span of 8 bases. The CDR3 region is CASSPSADYEQYF. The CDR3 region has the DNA TGTGCCAGCTCACCATCCGCAGACTACGAGCAGTACTTC. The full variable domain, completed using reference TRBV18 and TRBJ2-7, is NAGVMQNPRHLVRRRGQEARLRCSPMKGHSHVYWYRQLPEEGLKFMVYLQKENIIDESGMPKERFSAEFPKEGPSILRIQQVVRGDSAAYFCASSPSADYEQYFGPGTRLTVT.

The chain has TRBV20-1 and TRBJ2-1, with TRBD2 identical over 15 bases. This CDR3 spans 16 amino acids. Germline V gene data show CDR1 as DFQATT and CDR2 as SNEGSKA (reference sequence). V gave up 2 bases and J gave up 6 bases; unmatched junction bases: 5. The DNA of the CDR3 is TGCAGTGCTAGAACACCGGGACTAGCGGGAGGCAATGAGCAGTTCTTC. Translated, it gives CSARTPGLAGGNEQFF.

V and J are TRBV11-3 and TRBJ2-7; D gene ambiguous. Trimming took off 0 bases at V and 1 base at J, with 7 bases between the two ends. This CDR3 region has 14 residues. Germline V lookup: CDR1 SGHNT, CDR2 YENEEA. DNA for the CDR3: TGTGCCAGCAGCTTAGATTCCCCTTCCTACGAGCAGTACTTC. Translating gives CASSLDSPSYEQYF.

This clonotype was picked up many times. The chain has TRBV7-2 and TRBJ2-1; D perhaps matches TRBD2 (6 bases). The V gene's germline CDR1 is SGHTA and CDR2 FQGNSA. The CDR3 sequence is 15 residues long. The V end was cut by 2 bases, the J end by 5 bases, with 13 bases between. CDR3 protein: CASSLNRPGDNEQFF. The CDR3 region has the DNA TGTGCCAGCAGCTTAAATAGGCCGGGAGACAATGAGCAGTTCTTC.

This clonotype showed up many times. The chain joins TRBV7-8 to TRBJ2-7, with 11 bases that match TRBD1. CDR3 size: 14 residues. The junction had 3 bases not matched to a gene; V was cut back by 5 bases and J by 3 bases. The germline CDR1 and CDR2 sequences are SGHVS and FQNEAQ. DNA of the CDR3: TGTGCCAGCAGCGCGGGACAGGGGGGCTACGAGCAGTACTTC. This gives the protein CASSAGQGGYEQYF. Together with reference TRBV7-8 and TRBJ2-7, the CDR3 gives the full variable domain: GAGVSQSPRYKVAKRGQDVALRCDPISGHVSLFWYQQALGQGPEFLTYFQNEAQLDKSGLPSDRFFAERPEGSVSTLKIQRTQQEDSAVYLCASSAGQGGYEQYFGPGTRLTVT.

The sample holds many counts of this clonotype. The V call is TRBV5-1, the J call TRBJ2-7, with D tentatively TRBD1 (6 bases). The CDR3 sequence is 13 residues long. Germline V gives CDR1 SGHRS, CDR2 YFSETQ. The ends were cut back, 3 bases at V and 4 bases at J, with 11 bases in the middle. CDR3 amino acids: CASSSQGSYEQYF. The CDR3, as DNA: TGCGCCAGCAGCTCACAGGGTTCTTACGAGCAGTACTTC.

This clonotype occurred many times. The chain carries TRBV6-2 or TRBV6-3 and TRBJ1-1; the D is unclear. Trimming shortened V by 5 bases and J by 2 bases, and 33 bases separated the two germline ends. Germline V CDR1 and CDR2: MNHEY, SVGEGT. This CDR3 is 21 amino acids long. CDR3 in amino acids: CASSPSRLISAPLLINTEAFF. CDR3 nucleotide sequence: TGTGCCAGCAGTCCTTCGCGCCTAATTTCGGCCCCTTTACTTATTAACACTGAAGCTTTCTTT.

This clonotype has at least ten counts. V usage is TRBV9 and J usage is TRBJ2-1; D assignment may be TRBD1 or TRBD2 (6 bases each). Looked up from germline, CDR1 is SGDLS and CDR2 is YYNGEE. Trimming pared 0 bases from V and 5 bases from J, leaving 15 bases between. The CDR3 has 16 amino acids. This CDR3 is CASSVGKGGADNEQFF. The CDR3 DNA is TGTGCCAGCAGCGTAGGGAAGGGGGGCGCGGACAATGAGCAGTTCTTC. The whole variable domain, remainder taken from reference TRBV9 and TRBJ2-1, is DSGVTQTPKHLITATGQRVTLRCSPRSGDLSVYWYQQSLDQGLQFLIQYYNGEERAKGNILERFSAQQFPDLHSELNLSSLELGDSALYFCASSVGKGGADNEQFFGPGTRLTVL.

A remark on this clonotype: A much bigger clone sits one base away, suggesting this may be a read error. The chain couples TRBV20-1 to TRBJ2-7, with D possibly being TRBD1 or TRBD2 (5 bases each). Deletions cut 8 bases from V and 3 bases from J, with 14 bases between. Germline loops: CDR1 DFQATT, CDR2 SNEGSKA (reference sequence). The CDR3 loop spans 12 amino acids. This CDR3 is CSLGVTNYEQYF. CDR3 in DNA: TGCAGTTTGGGGGTCACCAACTACGAGCAGTACTTC.